This T cell receptor beta chain was recovered during a study of cytomegalovirus exposure and HLA in healthy donors. Study results and caveats: More clonal expansion characterized HLA-associated TCR beta chains than equally common others in a later analysis. Altogether, 170 or so TCR beta chains were recorded as cytomegalovirus-associated.

Concerning this clone itself: The antigen is undetermined.

The CDR3 length is 14 residues. CDR1 and CDR2 (germline): SEHNR, FQNEAQ (reference sequence). Trimming left V 5 bases short and J 0 bases short, with 11 bases between. Primers included in the PCR were 60 Vbeta and 13 Jbeta primers. Method: immunoSEQ multiplex PCR; TCRdb's copy keeps in-frame clones and lacks some. The table shows 90,000 or so clones, with more than 65% occurring only once. The chain is built from TRBV7-9 and TRBJ2-7; D may be TRBD1 (6 bases). The sequence came from a woman under 30 in good health and CMV-seropositive. What was sequenced was PBMCs. In nucleotides, the CDR3 is TGTGCCAGCAGCGCCTGGGACACCTCCTACGAGCAGTACTTC. It encodes CASSAWDTSYEQYF.